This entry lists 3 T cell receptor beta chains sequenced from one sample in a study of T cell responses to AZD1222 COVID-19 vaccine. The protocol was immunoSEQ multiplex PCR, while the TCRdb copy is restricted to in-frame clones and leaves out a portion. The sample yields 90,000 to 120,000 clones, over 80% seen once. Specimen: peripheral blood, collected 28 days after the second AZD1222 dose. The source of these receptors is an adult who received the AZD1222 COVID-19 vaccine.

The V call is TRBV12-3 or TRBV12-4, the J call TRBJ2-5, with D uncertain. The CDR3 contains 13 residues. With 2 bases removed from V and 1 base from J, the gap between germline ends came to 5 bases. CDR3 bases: TGTGCCAGCAGTTTACCAGCCCAAGAGACCCAGTACTTC. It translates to CASSLPAQETQYF.

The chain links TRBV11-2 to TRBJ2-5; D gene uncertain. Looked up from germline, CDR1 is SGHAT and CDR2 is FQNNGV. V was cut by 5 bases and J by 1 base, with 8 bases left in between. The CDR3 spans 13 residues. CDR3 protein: CASSRTTQETQYF. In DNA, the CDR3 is TGTGCCAGCAGCCGAACCACCCAAGAGACCCAGTACTTC.

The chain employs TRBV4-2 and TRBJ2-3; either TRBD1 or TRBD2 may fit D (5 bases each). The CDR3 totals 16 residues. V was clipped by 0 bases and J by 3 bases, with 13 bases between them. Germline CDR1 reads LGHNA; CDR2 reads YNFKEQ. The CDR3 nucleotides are TGTGCCAGCAGCCAAGATCGAGGGGCTGGGACAGATACGCAGTATTTT. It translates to CASSQDRGAGTDTQYF.